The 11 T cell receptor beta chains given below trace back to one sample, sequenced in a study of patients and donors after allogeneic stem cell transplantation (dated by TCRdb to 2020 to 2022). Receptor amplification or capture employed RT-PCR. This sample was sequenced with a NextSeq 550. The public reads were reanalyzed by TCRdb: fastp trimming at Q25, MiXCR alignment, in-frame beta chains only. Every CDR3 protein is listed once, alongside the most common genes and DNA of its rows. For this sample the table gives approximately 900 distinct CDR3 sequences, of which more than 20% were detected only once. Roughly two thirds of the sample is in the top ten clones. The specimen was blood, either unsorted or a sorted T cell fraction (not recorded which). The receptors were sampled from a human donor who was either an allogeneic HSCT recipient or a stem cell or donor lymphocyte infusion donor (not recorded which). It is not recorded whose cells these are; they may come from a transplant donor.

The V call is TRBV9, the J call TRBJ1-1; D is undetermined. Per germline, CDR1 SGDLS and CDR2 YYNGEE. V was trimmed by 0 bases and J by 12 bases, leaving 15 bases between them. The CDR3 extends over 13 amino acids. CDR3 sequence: CASSVDPDAGPFF. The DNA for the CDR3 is TGTGCCAGCAGCGTAGATCCGGACGCGGGCCCTTTCTTT.

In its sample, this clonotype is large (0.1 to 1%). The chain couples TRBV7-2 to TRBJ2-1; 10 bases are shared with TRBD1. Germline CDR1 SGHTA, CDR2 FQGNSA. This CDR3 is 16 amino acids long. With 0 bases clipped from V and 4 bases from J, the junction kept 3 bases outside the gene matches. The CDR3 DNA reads TGTGCCAGCAGCTTAGCCGGGACAGGGGTTTACAATGAGCAGTTCTTC. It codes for CASSLAGTGVYNEQFF.

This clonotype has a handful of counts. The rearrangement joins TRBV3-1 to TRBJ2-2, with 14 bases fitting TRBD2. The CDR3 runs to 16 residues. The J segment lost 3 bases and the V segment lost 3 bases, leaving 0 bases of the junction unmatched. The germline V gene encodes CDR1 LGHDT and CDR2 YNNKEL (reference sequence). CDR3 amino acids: CASSQGLAGDTGELFF. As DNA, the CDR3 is TGTGCCAGCAGCCAGGGACTAGCGGGGGACACCGGGGAGCTGTTTTTT.

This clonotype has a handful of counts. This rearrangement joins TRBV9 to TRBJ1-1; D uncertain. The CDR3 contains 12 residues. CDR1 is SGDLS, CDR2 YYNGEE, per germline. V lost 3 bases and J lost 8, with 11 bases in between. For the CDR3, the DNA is TGTGCCAGCAGCGACCGGACTGGAGAAGCTTTCTTT. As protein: CASSDRTGEAFF.

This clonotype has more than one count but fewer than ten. The CDR3 protein is CATSISKEPKDTQYF. CDR3 DNA: TGTGCCACCAGCATATCAAAAGAGCCCAAAGATACGCAGTATTTT. This chain connects TRBV15 to TRBJ2-3; D gene uncertain. V was trimmed by 4 bases and J by 5 bases, leaving 16 bases between them. This CDR3 has 15 amino acids. The V gene's germline CDR1 is LNHNV and CDR2 YYDKDF (reference sequence).

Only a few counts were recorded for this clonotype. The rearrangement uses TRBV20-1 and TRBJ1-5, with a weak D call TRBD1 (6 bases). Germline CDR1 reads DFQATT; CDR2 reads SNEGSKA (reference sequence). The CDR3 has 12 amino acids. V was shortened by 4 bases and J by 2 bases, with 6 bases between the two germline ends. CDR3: CSATGGNQPQHF. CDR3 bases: TGCAGTGCTACAGGGGGCAATCAGCCCCAGCATTTT.

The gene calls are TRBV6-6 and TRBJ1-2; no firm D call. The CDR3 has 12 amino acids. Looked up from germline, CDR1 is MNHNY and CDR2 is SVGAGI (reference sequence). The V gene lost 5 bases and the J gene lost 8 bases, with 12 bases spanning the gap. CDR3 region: CASSMTTRGYTF. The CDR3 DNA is TGTGCCAGCAGTATGACAACGAGGGGCTACACCTTC.

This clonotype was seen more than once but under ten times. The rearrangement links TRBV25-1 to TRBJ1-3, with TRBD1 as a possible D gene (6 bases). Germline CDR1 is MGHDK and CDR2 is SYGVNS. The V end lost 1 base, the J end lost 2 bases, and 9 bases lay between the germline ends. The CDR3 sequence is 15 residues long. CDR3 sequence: CASSESTGPGNTIYF. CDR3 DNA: TGTGCCAGCAGTGAATCTACAGGGCCTGGAAACACCATATATTTT.

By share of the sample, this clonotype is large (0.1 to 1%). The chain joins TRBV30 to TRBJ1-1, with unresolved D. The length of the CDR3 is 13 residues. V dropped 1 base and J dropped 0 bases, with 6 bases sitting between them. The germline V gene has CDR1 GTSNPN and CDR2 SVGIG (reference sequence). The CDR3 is CAWSAVMNTEAFF. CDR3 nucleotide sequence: TGTGCCTGGAGTGCGGTCATGAACACTGAAGCTTTCTTT.

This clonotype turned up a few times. The CDR3 region has the DNA TGTGCCAGCAAACAACAGGGGAACTATGGCTACACCTTC. Translating it yields CASKQQGNYGYTF. The rearrangement uses TRBV12-3 or TRBV12-4 and TRBJ1-2; 7 bases agree with TRBD1. The CDR3 length is 13 residues. V trimming: 7 bases; J trimming: 2 bases; junction bases outside the gene matches: 4.

CDR3 coding DNA: TGTGCCAGCAGCCCAGACAGGGGGAACACTGAAGCTTTCTTT. Protein product: CASSPDRGNTEAFF. This chain uses TRBV7-3 with TRBJ1-1; 8 bases are a match to TRBD1. The junction had 3 bases not matched to a gene; V was cut back by 5 bases and J by 1 base. CDR1 and CDR2 from the germline V gene are SGHTA and FQGTGA. This CDR3 spans 14 amino acids.